Following are 10 T cell receptor beta chains from one sample sequenced in a study of blood T cell repertoires in COVID-19. Repertoires were generated with immunoSEQ multiplex PCR, while TCRdb's copy carries only in-frame clones and drops some. The data contain roughly 300,000 clones, more than 85% of them seen just once; the ten biggest clones take up approximately 18%. Sequencing was carried out using PBMCs or T cells enriched from blood (not recorded which). The receptors here all came from a woman aged 25 to 39 who had recovered from COVID-19.

The chain uses TRBV11-2 and TRBJ2-1; 9 bases are shared with TRBD2. V lost 5 bases, J lost 6 bases, and 8 bases stayed unmatched. The CDR3 consists of 15 residues. From germline, CDR1 is SGHAT and CDR2 FQNNGV. The DNA for the CDR3 is TGTGCCAGCAGCAGCCTAGCGGGGCGCCCCAATGAGCAGTTCTTC. Protein sequence: CASSSLAGRPNEQFF.

Notes on this clone: The same CDR3 also results from other DNA sequences found in this sample. The chain carries TRBV7-9 and TRBJ2-3; 7 bases line up with TRBD2. The CDR3 runs 13 residues. With V trimmed by 5 bases and J by 3 bases, 2 bases remained unmatched. Germline lookup yields CDR1 SEHNR and CDR2 FQNEAQ (reference sequence). The DNA for the CDR3 is TGTGCCAGCAGCCCCGGGGGGACAGATACGCAGTATTTT. As protein: CASSPGGTDTQYF.

The chain uses TRBV11-2 and TRBJ1-2; D gene ambiguous. V lost 4 bases and J 8 bases, leaving 8 bases between the germline ends. The CDR3 is 11 residues long. Germline V gives CDR1 SGHAT, CDR2 FQNNGV. CDR3 sequence: CASSSPRGYTF. The CDR3 DNA follows: TGTGCCAGCAGCTCGCCGAGGGGCTACACCTTC.

The rearrangement uses TRBV3-1 (or the pseudogene TRBV3-2) and TRBJ1-1; maybe TRBD1 (5 bases). The germline V gene has CDR1 LGHDT and CDR2 YNNKEL (reference sequence). The CDR3 consists of 13 residues. The germline V and J ends were trimmed by 4 bases and 7 bases, with 13 bases remaining between them. This CDR3 reads CASSPGLGFEAFF. The CDR3 DNA reads TGTGCCAGCAGCCCAGGGTTGGGGTTTGAAGCTTTCTTT.

This rearrangement joins TRBV27 to TRBJ2-3; tentative D call: TRBD2 (5 bases). Trimming removed 6 bases from V and 3 bases from J, with 13 bases in between. The CDR3 totals 14 residues. CDR1 MNHEY and CDR2 SMNVEV come from the germline V gene (reference sequence). The CDR3 spells CASSQRMATDTQYF. CDR3 in DNA: TGTGCCAGCAGCCAGCGGATGGCGACAGATACGCAGTATTTT.

The rearrangement uses TRBV6-5 and TRBJ2-7, with 11 bases matching TRBD2. The junction had 8 bases not matched to a gene; V was cut back by 7 bases and J by 3 bases. Per the germline V gene, CDR1 is MNHEY and CDR2 is SVGAGI. The CDR3 loop spans 15 amino acids. DNA for the CDR3: TGTGCCAGCACCTATACCGGGACTAGCGGCTACGAGCAGTACTTC. Its protein is CASTYTGTSGYEQYF.

The V call is TRBV7-9, the J call TRBJ1-1; D not certain. Germline lookup yields CDR1 SEHNR and CDR2 FQNEAQ (reference sequence). CDR3 length: 13 residues. V was pared by 5 bases and J by 7 bases, with 14 bases between. The CDR3 spells CASSPPSGGEAFF. CDR3 sequence (DNA): TGTGCCAGCAGCCCCCCTTCCGGTGGTGAAGCTTTCTTT.

A single count supports this clone. The chain combines TRBV27 with TRBJ1-2; D might be TRBD1 (6 bases). The CDR3 sequence is 13 residues long. From germline, CDR1 is MNHEY and CDR2 SMNVEV (reference sequence). V shed 8 bases and J shed 4 bases, with 14 bases lying between them. The CDR3: CASRPTGSYGYTF. In DNA form, the CDR3 reads TGTGCCAGCCGACCCACAGGGAGCTATGGCTACACCTTC.

This rearrangement joins TRBV24-1 to TRBJ1-5, with TRBD1 identical over 8 bases. CDR3 length: 13 residues. V dropped 7 bases and J dropped 3; count of bases not matched to a gene: 1. Per germline, CDR1 KGHDR and CDR2 SFDVKD. This CDR3 reads CATSRGLNQPQHF. CDR3 sequence (DNA): TGTGCCACCAGCAGGGGGCTCAATCAGCCCCAGCATTTT.

This sequence joins TRBV3-1 (or the pseudogene TRBV3-2) and TRBJ2-3; no reliable D call. With 0 bases removed from V and 3 bases from J, the gap between germline ends came to 7 bases. Looked up from germline, CDR1 is LGHDT and CDR2 is YNNKEL (reference sequence). This CDR3 is built from 14 residues. The CDR3 loop reads CASSQEAGTDTQYF. The CDR3 DNA is TGTGCCAGCAGCCAAGAAGCCGGGACAGATACGCAGTATTTT.